One and the same sample provided the 15 T cell receptor beta chains below, sequenced in a study of shared clonotypes between healthy human individuals (dated by TCRdb to about 2020). Library generation was performed with the immunoSEQ multiplex PCR assay. The table comes from immuneACCESS by way of TCRdb, which keeps in-frame sequences with V and J called. Part of the clones is missing from these tables; in studies checked, under half for an unresolved V gene and the rest for unknown reasons. The sample table holds over 850,000 clones, of which approximately 80% were seen once. The top ten clones comprise 0.55% to 0.7% of the sample. Material: memory CD4+ T cells from PBMCs. The cell subset or site label, as the study defines it: CD45RA-negative fraction. The receptors derive from a man between 18 and 29 years old in good health. Some clones in this sample may be carry-over from other donors' samples.

This clone appeared a few times. The chain has TRBV10-3 and TRBJ2-3, with D possibly being TRBD1 (7 bases). V was shortened by 2 bases and J by 7 bases, with 13 bases between the two germline ends. Looked up from germline, CDR1 is ENHRY and CDR2 is SYGVKD. CDR3 length: 14 amino acids. DNA of the CDR3: TGTGCCATCAGTGAGGACAGGGACTCAAATACGCAGTATTTT. Amino acid sequence: CAISEDRDSNTQYF.

On this clone itself: Additional DNA sequences in this sample encode the identical CDR3. The V gene is TRBV7-9, the J gene TRBJ1-3; D is ambiguous. Per the germline V gene, CDR1 is SEHNR and CDR2 is FQNEAQ (reference sequence). The CDR3 spans 14 residues. The V end lost 5 bases, the J end lost 1 base, and 9 bases lay between the germline ends. The CDR3 nucleotides read TGTGCCAGCAGCCTAGGGCTATCTGGAAACACCATATATTTT. Translating it yields CASSLGLSGNTIYF.

The chain couples TRBV6-1 to TRBJ2-7; no definite D call. V shed 6 bases and J shed 3 bases, with 6 bases lying between them. The CDR3 is 11 amino acids. Germline V gives CDR1 MNHNS, CDR2 SASEGT. The CDR3 sequence: CASRTFYEQYF. The DNA for the CDR3 is TGTGCCAGCAGGACTTTCTACGAGCAGTACTTC.

The chain combines TRBV6-1 with TRBJ2-3; D uncertain. There are 15 residues in the CDR3. CDR1 MNHNS and CDR2 SASEGT come from the germline V gene. V was clipped by 3 bases and J by 10 bases, with 20 bases between them. The CDR3 protein is CASSDLGRPEVAQYF. The DNA of the CDR3 is TGTGCCAGCAGTGACCTGGGTAGACCTGAGGTGGCGCAGTATTTT.

V usage is TRBV2 and J usage is TRBJ2-5; the D gene is possibly TRBD1 (5 bases). Germline lookup yields CDR1 SNHLY and CDR2 FYNNEI. V was pared by 7 bases and J by 2 bases, with 11 bases between. The CDR3 sequence is 13 residues long. DNA for the CDR3: TGTGCCAGCACAGGTACAGGACAAGAGACCCAGTACTTC. It codes for CASTGTGQETQYF.

This rearrangement joins TRBV5-1 to TRBJ2-3; D might be TRBD2 (7 bases). The CDR3 extends over 17 amino acids. V lost 4 bases and J lost 6, with 24 bases in between. In germline, CDR1 is SGHRS, CDR2 YFSETQ. CDR3 region: CASSPPSGGRGGDTQYF. CDR3 nucleotides: TGCGCCAGCAGCCCCCCGAGTGGCGGGAGAGGGGGGGATACGCAGTATTTT.

The chain employs TRBV5-4 and TRBJ2-2; tentatively, D is TRBD1 (6 bases). With 4 bases removed from V and 6 bases from J, the gap between germline ends came to 19 bases. The CDR3 contains 16 residues. Germline lookup yields CDR1 SGHNT and CDR2 YYREEE (reference sequence). The CDR3 reads CASSHFGTTLAGELFF. In nucleotides, the CDR3 is TGTGCCAGCAGCCATTTCGGGACAACCTTGGCCGGGGAGCTGTTTTTT. Variable domain in full (rest from reference TRBV5-4 and TRBJ2-2): ETGVTQSPTHLIKTRGQQVTLRCSSQSGHNTVSWYQQALGQGPQFIFQYYREEENGRGNFPPRFSGLQFPNYSSELNVNALELDDSALYLCASSHFGTTLAGELFFGEGSRLTVL.

V is TRBV6-4 and J is TRBJ2-6; possible D gene TRBD2, 5 bases. Germline lookup yields CDR1 MRHNA and CDR2 SNTAGT. The V gene lost 0 bases and the J gene lost 4 bases, with 13 bases spanning the gap. This CDR3 contains 17 residues. CDR3: CASSDSTRGRGANVLTF. The CDR3 bases are TGTGCCAGCAGTGACTCGACTCGAGGGCGCGGGGCCAACGTCCTGACTTTC.

The CDR3 DNA reads as TGTGCCAGCAGCTTGGGTGGTTCTGCGGGGGATGCATACGAGCAGTACTTC. This gives the protein CASSLGGSAGDAYEQYF. The V and J genes are TRBV5-6 and TRBJ2-5; 7 bases agree with TRBD2. The end of the DNA aligns better with TRBJ2-7, so the J call may be wrong. Germline CDR1 reads SGHDT; CDR2 reads YYEEEE. The CDR3 covers 17 residues.

This clone was recorded only once. The V call is TRBV7-3, the J call TRBJ2-1; 15 bases agree with TRBD2. J lost 9 bases, V lost 5 bases, and 8 bases had no gene match. Germline V gives CDR1 SGHTA, CDR2 FQGTGA. The CDR3 covers 16 residues. The CDR3 loop is CASSQGLAGGPVEQFF. DNA of the CDR3: TGTGCCAGCAGCCAAGGACTAGCGGGAGGGCCTGTTGAGCAGTTCTTC.

V gene TRBV5-6 combines with J gene TRBJ2-3; 7 bases are a match to TRBD2. Germline CDR1 SGHDT, CDR2 YYEEEE. CDR3 length: 16 amino acids. The V and J ends lost 4 bases and 4 bases, in that order; junction bases with no gene match: 12. The CDR3 loop reads CASSRSGRGGADTQYF. CDR3 nucleotide sequence: TGTGCCAGCAGCCGTTCGGGGAGGGGAGGCGCAGATACGCAGTATTTT.

In DNA form, the CDR3 reads TGCGCCAGCAGTGAACATTTTTGGAGCTCCTATAATTCACCCCTCCACTTT. It translates to CASSEHFWSSYNSPLHF. The chain links TRBV10-1 to TRBJ1-6, with D unclear. The CDR3 runs 17 residues. The ends were cut back, 3 bases at V and 0 bases at J, with 12 bases in the middle. The germline CDR1 and CDR2 sequences are WNHNN and SYGVQD (reference sequence).

The sample holds many counts of this clone. The J gene is TRBJ2-4, the V gene TRBV4-2, with 8 bases lining up with TRBD2. CDR1 is LGHNA and CDR2 is YNFKEQ in the germline V gene. V lost 1 base to trimming and J lost 5 bases; unmatched junction nucleotides: 4. The CDR3 is made up of 15 amino acids. The CDR3, as DNA: TGTGCCAGCAGCCAAGTGACTAGCGATGAAAACATTCAGTACTTC. Its protein is CASSQVTSDENIQYF.

The chain recombines TRBV7-2 with TRBJ2-7, with TRBD2 identical over 8 bases. Germline V gives CDR1 SGHTA, CDR2 FQGNSA. V lost 5 bases, J lost 2 bases, and 5 bases stayed unmatched. The CDR3 runs 14 residues. CDR3 bases: TGTGCCAGCAGCAGTGCGGGAGGTCCCTACGAGCAGTACTTC. It is translated as CASSSAGGPYEQYF. Based on the CDR3 plus reference TRBV7-2 and TRBJ2-7, the full variable domain is GAGVSQSPSNKVTEKGKDVELRCDPISGHTALYWYRQSLGQGLEFLIYFQGNSAPDKSGLPSDRFSAERTGGSVSTLTIQRTQQEDSAVYLCASSSAGGPYEQYFGPGTRLTVT.

This clone has just one count. This chain connects TRBV6-6 to TRBJ2-5, with a tentative D call TRBD2 (5 bases). The V gene lost 2 bases and the J gene lost 4 bases, with 14 bases spanning the gap. Germline CDR1 is MNHNY and CDR2 is SVGAGI (reference sequence). The CDR3 is made up of 15 amino acids. CDR3 nucleotide sequence: TGTGCCAGCAGTTACCAGCATCTAAGCGGAGAGACCCAGTACTTC. It is translated as CASSYQHLSGETQYF.